This T cell receptor beta chain was recorded in a study of neoadjuvant anti-PD-1 for oral cavity cancer. The CDR3 loop spans 14 amino acids. The V and J ends lost 2 bases and 2 bases respectively, with 8 bases between them. Germline V gene sequence: CDR1 SGHRS, CDR2 YFSETQ. Method: immunoSEQ multiplex PCR; TCRdb's copy keeps in-frame clones and lacks some. The sample yields about 72,000 clones, around four fifths seen once. This clonotype originated in a person aged 35 to 85 with oral cavity squamous cell carcinoma. V gene TRBV5-1 combines with J gene TRBJ1-3; the D gene is possibly TRBD1 (6 bases). This sample comprised PBMCs, obtained before nivolumab (anti-PD-1) treatment. The CDR3 loop reads CASSFQGPGNTIYF. CDR3 nucleotide sequence: TGCGCCAGCAGCTTTCAGGGGCCTGGAAACACCATATATTTT.